The rows below give T cell receptor beta chains drawn from one sample of a study of CD8+CD57+ T cells in acquired aplastic anemia. TCRdb re-called the reads through MiXCR, storing one row per CDR3 protein. The table records 300,000 or so distinct CDR3 sequences, around 60% of them present only once. What was sequenced was sorted CD4+, CD8+, or CD8+CD57+ T cells (not recorded which) from PBMCs. The receptors shown here come from a human donor with severe aplastic anemia or a healthy control (not recorded which). Each CDR3 is given without its conserved first and last residue. Each record gives: J gene, D gene, V gene, CDR3 protein. D genes are given only for firm matches.

TRBJ1-6 NA TRBV6-6 ASSLRALDNSPLH
TRBJ2-3 NA TRBV5-1 ASSPEGLTDTQY
TRBJ1-2 TRBD1 TRBV5-6 ASSDPGQIGAWEGYT
TRBJ2-2 NA TRBV7-2 ASSATLLTIEQGLANAGELF
TRBJ2-3 NA TRBV9 ASSVQHDTQY
TRBJ2-5 TRBD2 TRBV19 ASSSLGLAGGIQETQY
TRBJ2-7 TRBD2 TRBV5-1 ASSWRGDLYEQY
TRBJ2-5 TRBD1 TRBV15 ATSSLRGRPQETQY
TRBJ1-1 NA TRBV10-3 AISGGGEAF
TRBJ1-1 TRBD1 TRBV10-3 AISESYTGGRSKTGAF
TRBJ2-7 TRBD2 TRBV7-2 ASSSLAGRGREQY
TRBJ2-7 NA TRBV20-1 SAPRTVSYEQY
TRBJ1-1 NA TRBV19 ASSSAGLGEAF
TRBJ2-3 NA TRBV5-1 ASSPGAVTPDTQY
TRBJ2-7 TRBD2 TRBV19 ASSIAPGGTYEQY
TRBJ2-7 NA TRBV10-3 AISEPQAPRRQY
TRBJ2-7 NA TRBV4-3 ASSQGSGLEQY
TRBJ1-3 TRBD1 TRBV5-1 ASSSGTGGDTIY
TRBJ1-4 NA TRBV6-6 ASTYSPTNEKLF
TRBJ1-2 NA TRBV6-4 ASSPGLSYGYT
TRBJ2-7 TRBD2 TRBV6-2/TRBV6-3 ASRDPSGLSYEQY
TRBJ1-6 TRBD1 TRBV19 ASRPDRASSPLH
TRBJ1-4 NA TRBV4-1 ASSQDEGPNEKLF
TRBJ2-6 NA TRBV15 ATSRDRRFSGANVLT
TRBJ2-3 TRBD1 TRBV5-1 ASSLGQGTGTQY
TRBJ2-2 TRBD1 TRBV28 ASSPGQGGELF
TRBJ2-6 NA TRBV5-6 ASRDISGANVLT
TRBJ1-1 NA TRBV20-1 SARAGINTEAF
TRBJ1-2 NA TRBV10-2 ASRGGGRGYGYT
TRBJ1-3 NA TRBV6-1 ASSDRWGFSGNTIY
TRBJ1-1 TRBD1 TRBV5-1 ASSVGTGVINTEAF
TRBJ2-7 TRBD1 TRBV5-4 ASSPDPGGYEQY
TRBJ2-3 NA TRBV7-3 ASSYSVGRGRGTDTQY
TRBJ2-2 NA TRBV2 ASSKQGLTTGELF
TRBJ2-3 TRBD2 TRBV6-5 ASSYSSGGGFGGTDTQY
TRBJ2-1 TRBD1 TRBV7-9 ASSLTGVRGEQF
TRBJ2-7 NA TRBV7-3 ASSPPAYEQY
TRBJ2-7 TRBD1 TRBV7-9 ASSPGTGYHEQY
TRBJ2-6 NA TRBV24-1 ATSVKSSGANVLT
TRBJ2-1 NA TRBV9 ASSVTVRTYNEQF
TRBJ1-2 NA TRBV19 ASRGTILSGYT
TRBJ1-6 NA TRBV20-1 SARDPKGDLH
TRBJ2-7 TRBD2 TRBV7-8 ASSLLRTGGSEQY
TRBJ2-2 NA TRBV12-5 ASGFPTGGKDAGELF
TRBJ2-7 TRBD1 TRBV6-6 ASSRTGQGISEQY
TRBJ2-3 TRBD1 TRBV4-1 ASNKGTVPGTQY
TRBJ1-4 TRBD1 TRBV20-1 SARDAGTVNEKLF
TRBJ1-4 NA TRBV29-1 SIRVRGEKLF
TRBJ1-1 NA TRBV7-3 ASSFSTGGEAF
TRBJ2-7 NA TRBV7-2 ASSLSSNRYEQY